This T cell receptor (beta chain) was captured by sequencing in a study of blood T cell repertoires in COVID-19. Trimming took 0 bases from V and 5 from J, leaving 8 bases between them. Germline CDR1 is MNHEY and CDR2 is SVGAGI. The CDR3 is 14 residues long. Original processing notes: Estimation of nucleated cell counts relied on the amplification of reference gene primers. Using immunoSEQ multiplex PCR, the repertoire was profiled, and TCRdb retains in-frame clones only, with some absent. The V and J calls and the clone size are those of that table, but D and trimming were determined from the DNA. The data contain more than 300,000 clones, roughly nine tenths of them seen just once; the ten biggest clones take up about a tenth.

The chain couples TRBV6-5 to TRBJ1-5; D is undetermined. This TCR derives from a woman aged 30 to 39 who had recovered from COVID-19. Input material: PBMCs or T cells enriched from blood (not recorded which). This CDR3 reads CASSYSGSDQPQHF. The CDR3 DNA reads as TGTGCCAGCAGTTACTCAGGCAGCGATCAGCCCCAGCATTTT.